Listed here are 22 T cell receptor beta chains from one sample, sequenced in a study of glioma-infiltrating T cells. Using RNA template, CDR3s of TCR alpha and beta were amplified with iRepertoire arm-PCR. TCRdb fed the multiplex PCR reads into MiXCR, producing one record per CDR3 protein. The sample has about 130,000 distinct CDR3 sequences, roughly 20% seen once. Sequenced: glioma tissue, nonneoplastic brain tissue, or PBMCs (not recorded which). The receptors come from a human donor with low-grade glioma or glioblastoma, undergoing nonglioma brain surgery, or in good health (not recorded which).

This clonotype was counted at least ten times. The chain is built from TRBV10-3 and TRBJ2-3; 8 nucleotides agree with TRBD1. Germline CDR1 ENHRY, CDR2 SYGVKD. Losses at the gene ends were 6 bases for V and 6 bases for J; bases not matched to a gene: 11. The CDR3 is 15 amino acids. CDR3 residues: CAIRMDRVVSDTQYF. The CDR3 DNA sequence: TGTGCCATCAGGATGGACAGGGTCGTTTCGGATACGCAGTATTTT.

This clonotype was counted between two and nine times. V and J are TRBV5-1 and TRBJ2-1, with a possible D match to TRBD1 (5 bases). Germline V CDR1 and CDR2: SGHRS, YFSETQ. V gave up 2 bases and J gave up 8 bases, with 14 bases separating them. The CDR3 runs 14 residues. CDR3 loop: CASSLRGQLDEQFF. Written as DNA, the CDR3 is TGCGCCAGCAGCTTAAGGGGCCAGTTGGATGAGCAGTTCTTC. Based on the CDR3 plus reference TRBV5-1 and TRBJ2-1, the full variable domain is KAGVTQTPRYLIKTRGQQVTLSCSPISGHRSVSWYQQTPGQGLQFLFEYFSETQRNKGNFPGRFSGRQFSNSRSEMNVSTLELGDSALYLCASSLRGQLDEQFFGPGTRLTVL.

Notes on this clonotype: This may be a read error, as it is one base from a much larger clone. The chain has TRBV12-3 or TRBV12-4 and TRBJ2-3, with D tentatively TRBD1 (5 bases). CDR3 length: 15 residues. Trimming took off 6 bases at V and 5 bases at J, with 18 bases between the two ends. CDR3 sequence reads: CASSSPTDIKDTQYF. CDR3 bases: TGTGCCAGCAGCTCTCCGACAGATATCAAAGATACGCAGTATTTT.

About this clonotype: A read error is possible here, since a much larger clone lies one base away. This chain connects TRBV28 to TRBJ1-6; D uncertain. This CDR3 comprises 16 residues. CDR1 MDHEN and CDR2 SYDVKM come from the germline V gene. The DNA for the CDR3 is TGTGCCAGCAGAGACAACGTTAGCTCCTATAATTCACCCATCCACTTT. As protein: CASRDNVSSYNSPIHF.

This clonotype was recorded many times. The rearrangement joins TRBV3-1 to TRBJ2-1; 10 bases match TRBD2. V lost 3 bases and J lost 6; bases outside the gene matches: 5. The CDR3 is 15 residues long. Germline-derived CDR1 and CDR2 are LGHDT and YNNKEL (reference sequence). As DNA, the CDR3 is TGTGCCAGCAGCCACTATAGCGGGAGGATCAATGAGCAGTTCTTC. Amino acids: CASSHYSGRINEQFF.

The table lists this clonotype with a few counts. The rearrangement joins TRBV5-1 to TRBJ2-7; D unresolved. CDR3 length equals 14 residues. Looked up from germline, CDR1 is SGHRS and CDR2 is YFSETQ. The germline V and J ends were trimmed by 1 base and 2 bases, with 10 bases remaining between them. The CDR3 spells CASSLMVAAYEQYF. In DNA form, the CDR3 reads TGCGCCAGCAGCTTGATGGTAGCAGCCTACGAGCAGTACTTC.

This clonotype was seen repeatedly, ten times or more. The DNA of the CDR3 is TGTGCCAGCAGTTACAGACAGGGGGTTTTCGAGCAGTACTTC. This gives the protein CASSYRQGVFEQYF. This rearrangement joins TRBV6-6 to TRBJ2-7, with 9 bases that match TRBD1. This CDR3 has 14 amino acids. The germline V gene encodes CDR1 MNHNY and CDR2 SVGAGI (reference sequence). V shed 2 bases and J 6 bases; nucleotides not matched to a gene: 5.

In its sample, this clonotype was seen many times. J is TRBJ2-3 and V is TRBV7-8; D is possibly TRBD1 (5 bases). The CDR3 runs 15 residues. Trimming pared 2 bases from V and 2 bases from J, leaving 11 bases between. CDR1 and CDR2 (germline): SGHVS, FQNEAQ. The CDR3 nucleotides are TGTGCCAGCAGCTTACTGCAGGGCCCCACAGATACGCAGTATTTT. Protein: CASSLLQGPTDTQYF.

This clonotype was picked up many times. The CDR3 nucleotides are TGCAGCGTTGTTGGCCAGCTCTCCTACGAGCAGTACTTC. This gives the protein CSVVGQLSYEQYF. The V and J genes are TRBV29-1 and TRBJ2-7; D call uncertain. Trimming cost V 4 bases and J 0 bases, with 10 bases left between them. The CDR3 length is 13 residues. The germline CDR1 and CDR2 sequences are SQVTM and ANQGSEA.

This clonotype was recorded at least ten times. This chain joins TRBV7-6 and TRBJ1-6; possibly TRBD1 for D (6 bases). CDR1 and CDR2 (germline): SGHVS, FNYEAQ. V dropped 6 bases and J dropped 7 bases, with 10 bases sitting between them. The length of the CDR3 is 13 residues. CDR3 in DNA: TGTGCCAGCAGTTCCACAGGGAATTCACCCCTCCACTTT. Its translation: CASSSTGNSPLHF.

Concerning this clonotype itself: A read error may be the cause here, since a much bigger clone is one base away. The rearrangement links TRBV5-1 to TRBJ2-7; D gene uncertain. The germline gives CDR1 SGHRS, CDR2 YFSETQ. This CDR3 spans 14 amino acids. Trimming pared 0 bases from V and 5 bases from J, leaving 12 bases between. CDR3 sequence reads: CASSLELALNEQYF. CDR3 in DNA: TGCGCCAGCAGCTTGGAACTGGCACTTAACGAGCAGTACTTC.

On this clonotype itself: This may stem from a read error, because a much larger clone lies one nucleotide away. The chain carries TRBV12-3 or TRBV12-4 and TRBJ2-3, with 8 positions matching TRBD2. The CDR3 contains 15 residues. Written as DNA, the CDR3 is TGTGCCAACAGTCAACGTAGCGGGACTGAGGATACGCAGTATTTT. Protein: CANSQRSGTEDTQYF.

This clonotype has only one observation. This clone may be a read error of a much larger clone one base away. The chain links TRBV10-3 to TRBJ2-3, with 7 bases that match TRBD1. There are 13 residues in the CDR3. Per germline, CDR1 ENHRY and CDR2 SYGVKD. The V segment lost 11 bases and the J segment 3 bases; nucleotides outside the gene matches: 8. Here the CDR3 reads CASTGVRTDTQYF. CDR3 DNA: TGTGCCTCAACAGGGGTTAGAACAGATACGCAGTATTTT.

This clonotype was detected ten times or more. The chain joins TRBV20-1 to TRBJ2-7, with D maybe TRBD1 (5 bases). CDR1 is DFQATT, CDR2 SNEGSKA, per germline (reference sequence). This CDR3 spans 15 amino acids. The V end lost 5 bases, the J end lost 1 base, and 18 bases lay between the germline ends. Written as DNA, the CDR3 is TGCAGTGCTGCAGGGAAGTCACCTCGGTCCTACGAGCAGTACTTC. It codes for CSAAGKSPRSYEQYF.

This clonotype was observed a handful of times. V usage is TRBV14 and J usage is TRBJ2-2; D unresolved. This CDR3 is 14 amino acids long. Germline V lookup: CDR1 SGHDN, CDR2 FVKESK. Trimming pared 2 bases from V and 3 bases from J, leaving 7 bases between. Written as DNA, the CDR3 is TGTGCCAGCAGCCAAAGTAGAGACACCGGGGAGCTGTTTTTT. Residues: CASSQSRDTGELFF.

There are many counts of this clonotype. This may stem from a read error, because a much larger clone lies one nucleotide away. The V call is TRBV25-1, the J call TRBJ1-2; the match to TRBD1 covers 8 bases. Per germline, CDR1 MGHDK and CDR2 SYGVNS. The CDR3 contains 15 residues. The junction had 10 bases not matched to a gene; V was cut back by 5 bases and J by 5 bases. The CDR3 loop reads CASSLGQGLGYGYTF. DNA for the CDR3: TGTGCCAGCAGTCTCGGACAGGGCTTGGGGTATGGCTACACCTTC.

Only a few counts were recorded for this clonotype. CDR3 residues: CASSLIGPPEGGYTF. The DNA of the CDR3 is TGCGCCAGCAGCTTGATAGGTCCTCCGGAGGGTGGCTACACCTTC. The genes are TRBV5-1 and TRBJ1-2; no reliable D call. CDR1 is SGHRS, CDR2 YFSETQ, per germline. The CDR3 runs 15 residues. V lost 1 base and J lost 7, with 17 bases in between.

This clonotype was counted at least ten times. The rearrangement uses TRBV7-3 and TRBJ1-2, with D maybe TRBD1 (6 bases). Germline assignment: CDR1 SGHTA and CDR2 FQGTGA. V shed 5 bases and J shed 3 bases, with 13 bases lying between them. This CDR3 has 14 residues. The CDR3 loop reads CASSMTGADYGYTF. For the CDR3, the DNA is TGTGCCAGCAGCATGACAGGAGCTGACTATGGCTACACCTTC.

This clonotype showed up just a few times. This may be a read error: a much more frequent sequence differs by one nucleotide. The rearrangement links TRBV7-2 to TRBJ1-5; 7 bases match TRBD1. Trimming removed 2 bases from V and 6 bases from J; junction bases left unmatched: 7. The germline V gene has CDR1 SGHTA and CDR2 FQGNSA. The CDR3 runs 15 residues. CDR3 residues: CASSLWAGGSQPQHF. The CDR3 DNA reads TGTGCCAGCAGCTTATGGGCAGGGGGGAGTCAGCCCCAGCATTTT.

This clonotype has ten or more counts. The rearrangement uses TRBV7-2 and TRBJ2-7; D gene ambiguous. Between the trimmed V and J ends, which lost 5 bases and 3 bases, there was a span of 5 bases. In germline, CDR1 is SGHTA, CDR2 FQGNSA. The CDR3 covers 11 residues. This CDR3 is CASSNRYEQYF. DNA for the CDR3: TGTGCCAGCAGCAATCGCTACGAGCAGTACTTC.

This chain connects TRBV18 to TRBJ1-1; no clear D. CDR1 is KGHSH and CDR2 is LQKENI in the germline V gene. Trimming shortened V by 1 base and J by 3 bases, and 3 bases separated the two germline ends. This CDR3 comprises 12 residues. The DNA for the CDR3 is TGTGCCAGCTCACCACGGCACACTGAAGCTTTCTTT. As protein: CASSPRHTEAFF.

V gene TRBV5-6 combines with J gene TRBJ1-2; D ambiguous. CDR3 length equals 13 residues. Deletions cut 0 bases from V and 4 bases from J, with 7 bases between. Germline V gives CDR1 SGHDT, CDR2 YYEEEE. CDR3 loop: CASSLERRYGYTF. The CDR3 nucleotides read TGTGCCAGCAGCTTGGAGAGGCGCTATGGCTACACCTTC.